This entry concerns a single TCR beta chain. The data belong to a study of blood T cell repertoires in COVID-19. As for the study in general: Specimens from acute and convalescent COVID-19 originated in the United States, Italy and Spain. PBMCs, B-cell-depleted T cells, or T cells were the source of the cDNA or gDNA that made up the material.

Some clones are missing from TCRdb's copy, which holds only in-frame ones; the method was immunoSEQ multiplex PCR. This table holds about 170,000 clones, 82% found once. There are 15 residues in the CDR3. V was clipped by 5 bases and J by 8 bases, with 18 bases between them. Germline V gene sequence: CDR1 SGHVS, CDR2 FNYEAQ. The sequenced sample consisted of peripheral blood. The genes are TRBV7-6 and TRBJ1-4; weak D call: TRBD1 (5 bases). The TCR originated in an elderly woman with active or convalescent COVID-19. CDR3 sequence: CASSEPRTQGEKLFF. DNA for the CDR3: TGTGCCAGCAGCGAGCCCCGAACCCAGGGAGAAAAACTGTTTTTT.